These T cell receptor beta chains were read from a single sample in a study of control samples from healthy donors and cancer patients. Sequencing was performed with immunoSEQ multiplex PCR; in TCRdb, only in-frame clones are kept and a portion is missing. The sample yields about 160,000 clones, about 90% seen once. Specimen: blood. The receptors come from a man aged 25 to 40 in good health. The CDR3 runs from the conserved cysteine through the conserved F or W. Each record gives: J gene, D gene, clone size, V gene, CDR3 length, CDR3 protein, CDR3 DNA. D genes are given only for firm matches. Clone size is stated in some rows and not others, as once, few, many or a class when expanded.

j_call: TRBJ2-5
d_call: NA
clone_size: NA
v_call: TRBV14
cdr3_length: 13
cdr3_aa: CASSPGGGQTQYF
cdr3_nt: TGTGCCAGCAGCCCAGGGGGAGGGCAGACCCAGTACTTC

j_call: TRBJ1-4
d_call: NA
clone_size: NA
v_call: TRBV5-1
cdr3_length: 15
cdr3_aa: CASRRALATNEKLFF
cdr3_nt: TGCGCCAGCAGACGGGCCCTTGCAACTAATGAAAAACTGTTTTTT

j_call: TRBJ2-7
d_call: TRBD1
clone_size: NA
v_call: TRBV28
cdr3_length: 16
cdr3_aa: CASGTSRDRVSYEQYF
cdr3_nt: TGTGCCAGCGGCACTTCCCGGGACAGGGTGTCCTACGAGCAGTACTTC

j_call: TRBJ1-5
d_call: NA
clone_size: NA
v_call: TRBV9
cdr3_length: 14
cdr3_aa: CASSVNPENQPQHF
cdr3_nt: TGTGCCAGCAGCGTGAATCCAGAGAATCAGCCCCAGCATTTT

j_call: TRBJ2-5
d_call: NA
clone_size: NA
v_call: TRBV9
cdr3_length: 12
cdr3_aa: CASSVGGETQYF
cdr3_nt: TGTGCCAGCAGCGTAGGAGGAGAGACCCAGTACTTC

j_call: TRBJ1-2
d_call: NA
clone_size: once
v_call: TRBV6-1
cdr3_length: 11
cdr3_aa: CASSEGGGYTF
cdr3_nt: TGTGCCAGCAGTGAAGGGGGGGGCTACACCTTC

j_call: TRBJ2-1
d_call: NA
clone_size: NA
v_call: TRBV14
cdr3_length: 13
cdr3_aa: CASSQDLVPLQFF
cdr3_nt: TGTGCCAGCAGCCAAGATTTAGTCCCCCTGCAGTTCTTC

j_call: TRBJ2-5
d_call: TRBD2
clone_size: once
v_call: TRBV18
cdr3_length: 14
cdr3_aa: CASSAGEGQETQYF
cdr3_nt: TGTGCCAGCTCCGCCGGGGAGGGGCAAGAGACCCAGTACTTC

j_call: TRBJ1-5
d_call: NA
clone_size: few
v_call: TRBV14
cdr3_length: 14
cdr3_aa: CASSQVATNQPQHF
cdr3_nt: TGTGCCAGCAGCCAGGTGGCCACGAATCAGCCCCAGCATTTT

j_call: TRBJ1-4
d_call: NA
clone_size: NA
v_call: TRBV24-1
cdr3_length: 14
cdr3_aa: CATSDGGLAEKLFF
cdr3_nt: TGTGCCACCAGTGATGGGGGGCTGGCTGAAAAACTGTTTTTT

j_call: TRBJ2-4
d_call: TRBD1
clone_size: NA
v_call: TRBV28
cdr3_length: 15
cdr3_aa: CASSPRGRFKNIQYF
cdr3_nt: TGTGCCAGCAGCCCAAGGGGGCGCTTCAAAAACATTCAGTACTTC

j_call: TRBJ2-2
d_call: NA
clone_size: NA
v_call: TRBV5-1
cdr3_length: 12
cdr3_aa: CASSLRGGELFF
cdr3_nt: TGCGCCAGCAGCTTGCGGGGCGGGGAGCTGTTTTTT

j_call: TRBJ1-2
d_call: NA
clone_size: NA
v_call: TRBV19
cdr3_length: 11
cdr3_aa: CASTEQGRKTF
cdr3_nt: TGTGCCAGTACCGAACAGGGTAGGAAAACCTTC

j_call: TRBJ2-1
d_call: TRBD2
clone_size: NA
v_call: TRBV6-5
cdr3_length: 14
cdr3_aa: CAGAGTSRSNEQFF
cdr3_nt: TGTGCCGGGGCCGGGACTAGCCGCTCCAATGAGCAGTTCTTC

j_call: TRBJ2-1
d_call: TRBD2
clone_size: NA
v_call: TRBV11-2
cdr3_length: 15
cdr3_aa: CASSRNSGAYNEQFF
cdr3_nt: TGTGCCAGCAGCCGGAATAGCGGGGCCTACAATGAGCAGTTCTTC

j_call: TRBJ1-2
d_call: NA
clone_size: NA
v_call: TRBV3-1/TRBV3-2
cdr3_length: 12
cdr3_aa: CASSQGAGGYTF
cdr3_nt: TGTGCCAGCAGCCAGGGGGCTGGGGGCTACACCTTC

j_call: TRBJ1-1
d_call: NA
clone_size: NA
v_call: TRBV27
cdr3_length: 13
cdr3_aa: CASSYIMNTEAFF
cdr3_nt: TGTGCCAGCAGTTATATAATGAACACTGAAGCTTTCTTT

j_call: TRBJ1-4
d_call: TRBD1
clone_size: NA
v_call: TRBV19
cdr3_length: 15
cdr3_aa: CASSFSTGGNEKLFF
cdr3_nt: TGTGCCAGTAGTTTTTCGACAGGGGGTAATGAAAAACTGTTTTTT

j_call: TRBJ1-3
d_call: NA
clone_size: once
v_call: TRBV5-4
cdr3_length: 15
cdr3_aa: CASSLEGGGGNTIYF
cdr3_nt: TGTGCCAGCAGCTTGGAGGGGGGCGGTGGAAACACCATATATTTT

j_call: TRBJ2-6
d_call: NA
clone_size: few
v_call: TRBV12-3/TRBV12-4
cdr3_length: 12
cdr3_aa: CAGGSGANVLTF
cdr3_nt: TGTGCCGGGGGCTCTGGGGCCAACGTCCTGACTTTC

j_call: TRBJ2-1
d_call: TRBD2
clone_size: NA
v_call: TRBV3-1/TRBV3-2
cdr3_length: 14
cdr3_aa: CASSQTSGYNEQFF
cdr3_nt: TGTGCCAGCAGCCAAACTAGCGGCTACAATGAGCAGTTCTTC